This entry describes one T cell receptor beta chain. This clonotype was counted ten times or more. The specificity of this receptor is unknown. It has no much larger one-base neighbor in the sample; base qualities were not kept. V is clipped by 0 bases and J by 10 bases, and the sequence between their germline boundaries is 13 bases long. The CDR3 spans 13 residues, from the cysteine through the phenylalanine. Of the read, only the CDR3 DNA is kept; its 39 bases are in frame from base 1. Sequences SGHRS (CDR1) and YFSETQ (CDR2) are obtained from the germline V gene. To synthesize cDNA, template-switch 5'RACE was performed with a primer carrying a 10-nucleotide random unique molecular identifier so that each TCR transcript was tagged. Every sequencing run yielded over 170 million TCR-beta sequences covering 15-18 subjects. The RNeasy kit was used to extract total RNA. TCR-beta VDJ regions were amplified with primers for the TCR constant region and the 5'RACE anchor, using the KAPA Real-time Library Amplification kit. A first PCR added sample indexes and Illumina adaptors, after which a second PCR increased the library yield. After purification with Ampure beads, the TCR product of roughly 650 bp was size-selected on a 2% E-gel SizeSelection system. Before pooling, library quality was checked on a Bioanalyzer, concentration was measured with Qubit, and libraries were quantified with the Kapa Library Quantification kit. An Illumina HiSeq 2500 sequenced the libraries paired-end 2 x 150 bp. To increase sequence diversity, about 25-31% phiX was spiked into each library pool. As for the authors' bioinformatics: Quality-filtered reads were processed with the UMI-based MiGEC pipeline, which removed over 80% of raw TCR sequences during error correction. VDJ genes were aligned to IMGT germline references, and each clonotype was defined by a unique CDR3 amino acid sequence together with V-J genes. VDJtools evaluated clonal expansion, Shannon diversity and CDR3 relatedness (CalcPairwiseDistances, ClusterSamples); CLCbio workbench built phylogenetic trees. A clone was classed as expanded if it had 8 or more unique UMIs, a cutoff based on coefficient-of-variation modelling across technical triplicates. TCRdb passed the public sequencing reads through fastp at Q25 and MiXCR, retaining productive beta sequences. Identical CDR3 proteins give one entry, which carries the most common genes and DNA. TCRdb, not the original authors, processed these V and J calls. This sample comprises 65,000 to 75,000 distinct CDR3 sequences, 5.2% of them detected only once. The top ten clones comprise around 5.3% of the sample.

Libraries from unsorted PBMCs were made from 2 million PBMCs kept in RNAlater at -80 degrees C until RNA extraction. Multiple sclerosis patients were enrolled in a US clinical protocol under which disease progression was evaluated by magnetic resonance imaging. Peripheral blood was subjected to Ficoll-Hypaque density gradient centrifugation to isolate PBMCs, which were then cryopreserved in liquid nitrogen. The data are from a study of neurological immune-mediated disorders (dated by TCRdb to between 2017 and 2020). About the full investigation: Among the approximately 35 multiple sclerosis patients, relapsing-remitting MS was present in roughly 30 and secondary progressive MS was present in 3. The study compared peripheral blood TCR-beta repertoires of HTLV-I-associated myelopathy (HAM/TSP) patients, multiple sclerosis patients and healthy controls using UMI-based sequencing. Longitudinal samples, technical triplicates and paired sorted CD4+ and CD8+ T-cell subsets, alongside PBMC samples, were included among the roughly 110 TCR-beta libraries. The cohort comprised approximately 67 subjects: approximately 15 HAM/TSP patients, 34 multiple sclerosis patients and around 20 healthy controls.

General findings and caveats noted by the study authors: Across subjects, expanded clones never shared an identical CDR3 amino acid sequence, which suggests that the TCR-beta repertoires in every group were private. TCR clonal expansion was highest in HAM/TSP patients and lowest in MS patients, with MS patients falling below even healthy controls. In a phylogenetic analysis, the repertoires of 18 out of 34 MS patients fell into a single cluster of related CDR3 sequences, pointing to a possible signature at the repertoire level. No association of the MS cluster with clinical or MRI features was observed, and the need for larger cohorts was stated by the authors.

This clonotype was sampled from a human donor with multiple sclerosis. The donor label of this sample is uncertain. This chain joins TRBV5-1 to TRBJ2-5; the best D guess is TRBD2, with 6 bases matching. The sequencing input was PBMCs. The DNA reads TGCGCCAGCAGCTTGGTAGGGGAGGAAGGCCAGTACTTC. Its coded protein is CASSLVGEEGQYF.